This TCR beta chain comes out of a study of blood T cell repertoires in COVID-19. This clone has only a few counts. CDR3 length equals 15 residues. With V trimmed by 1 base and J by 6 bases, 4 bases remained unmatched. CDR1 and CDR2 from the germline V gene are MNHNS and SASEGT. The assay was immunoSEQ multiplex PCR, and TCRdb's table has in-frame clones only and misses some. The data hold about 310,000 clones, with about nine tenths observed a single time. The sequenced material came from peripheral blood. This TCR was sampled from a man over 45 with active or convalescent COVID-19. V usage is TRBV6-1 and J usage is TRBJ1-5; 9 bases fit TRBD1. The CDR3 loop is CASSEGDRASQPQHF. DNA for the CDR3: TGTGCCAGCAGTGAAGGGGACAGGGCTAGTCAGCCCCAGCATTTT.